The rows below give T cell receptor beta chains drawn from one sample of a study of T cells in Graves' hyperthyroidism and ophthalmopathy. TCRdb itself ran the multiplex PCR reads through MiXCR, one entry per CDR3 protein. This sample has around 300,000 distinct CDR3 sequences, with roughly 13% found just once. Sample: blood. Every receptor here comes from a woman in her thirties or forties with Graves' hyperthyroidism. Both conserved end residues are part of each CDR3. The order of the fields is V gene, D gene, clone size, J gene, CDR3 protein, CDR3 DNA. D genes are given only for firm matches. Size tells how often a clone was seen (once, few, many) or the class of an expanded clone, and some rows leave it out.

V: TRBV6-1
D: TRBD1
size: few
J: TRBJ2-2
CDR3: CASRIAGGRDTGELFF
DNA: TGTGCCAGCAGAATCGCAGGGGGACGGGACACCGGGGAGCTGTTTTTT

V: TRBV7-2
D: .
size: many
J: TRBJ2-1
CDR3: CASSLASSDEQFF
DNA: TGTGCCAGCAGCTTAGCGAGTAGCGATGAGCAGTTCTTC

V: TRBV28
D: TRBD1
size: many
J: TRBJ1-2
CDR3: CASSLSAATGGGGYTF
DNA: TGTGCCAGCAGTTTATCCGCCGCGACGGGAGGGGGCGGCTACACCTTC

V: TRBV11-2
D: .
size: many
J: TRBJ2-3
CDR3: CASSLDNTDTQYF
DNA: TGTGCCAGCAGCTTAGATAACACAGATACGCAGTATTTT

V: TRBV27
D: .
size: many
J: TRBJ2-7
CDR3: CASSLQGNEQYF
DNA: TGTGCCAGCAGTTTACAAGGGAACGAGCAGTACTTC

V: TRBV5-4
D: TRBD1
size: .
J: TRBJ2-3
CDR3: CASSLRDRGRTDTQYF
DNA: TGTGCCAGCAGCCTACGGGACAGGGGGCGCACAGATACGCAGTATTTT

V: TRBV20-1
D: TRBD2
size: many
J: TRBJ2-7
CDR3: CSAGGGTAGLSYEQYF
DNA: TGCAGTGCCGGGGGGGGGACGGCGGGGCTCTCCTACGAGCAGTACTTC

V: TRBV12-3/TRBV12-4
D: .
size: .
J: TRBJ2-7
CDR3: CASSFLGGSSYEQYF
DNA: TGTGCCAGCAGCTTCCTAGGCGGTTCCTCCTACGAGCAGTACTTC

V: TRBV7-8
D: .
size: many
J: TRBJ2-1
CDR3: CASSLDAFSRVHNEQFF
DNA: TGTGCCAGCAGCTTAGATGCCTTTAGCAGGGTCCACAATGAGCAGTTCTTC

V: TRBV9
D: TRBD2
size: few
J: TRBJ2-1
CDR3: CASSVDGRGYNEQFF
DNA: TGTGCCAGCAGCGTAGACGGGAGGGGATACAATGAGCAGTTCTTC

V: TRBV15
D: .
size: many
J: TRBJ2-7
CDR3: CATSRDGGTLSSYEQYF
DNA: TGTGCCACCAGCAGAGATGGGGGCACCCTGAGCTCCTACGAGCAGTACTTC

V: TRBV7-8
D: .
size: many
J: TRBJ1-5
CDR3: CASSLLSGNQPQHF
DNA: TGTGCCAGCAGCTTACTTTCGGGGAATCAGCCCCAGCATTTT

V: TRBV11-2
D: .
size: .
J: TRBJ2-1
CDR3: CASSLASAYYNERFF
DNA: TGTGCCAGCAGCTTAGCTAGCGCGTACTACAATGAGCGGTTCTTC

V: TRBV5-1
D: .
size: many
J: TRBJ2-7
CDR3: CASSLEHDYEQYF
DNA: TGCGCCAGCAGCTTGGAACATGACTACGAGCAGTACTTC

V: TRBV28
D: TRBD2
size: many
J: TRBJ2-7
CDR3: CASGGLVGAYEQYF
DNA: TGTGCCAGTGGTGGACTAGTTGGGGCCTACGAGCAGTACTTC

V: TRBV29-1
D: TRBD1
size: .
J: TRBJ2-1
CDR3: CSVEGQDRNEQFF
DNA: TGCAGCGTTGAGGGACAGGACCGGAATGAGCAGTTCTTC

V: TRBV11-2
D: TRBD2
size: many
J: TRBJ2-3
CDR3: CASSLSGTRPDTQYF
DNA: TGTGCCAGCAGCTTGTCCGGGACTAGACCCGATACGCAGTATTTT

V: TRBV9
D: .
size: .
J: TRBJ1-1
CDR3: CASSVDGRWNTEAFF
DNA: TGTGCCAGCAGCGTAGATGGGCGGTGGAACACTGAAGCTTTCTTT

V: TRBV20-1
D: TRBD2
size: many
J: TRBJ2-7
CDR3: CSATGLAGSSYEQYF
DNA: TGCAGTGCTACCGGCCTAGCGGGGAGCTCCTACGAGCAGTACTTC

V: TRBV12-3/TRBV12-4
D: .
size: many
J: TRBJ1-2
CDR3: CASSLAAGNYGYTF
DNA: TGTGCCAGCAGTTTGGCGGCGGGTAACTATGGCTACACCTTC

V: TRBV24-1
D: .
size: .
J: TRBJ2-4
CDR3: CATISPGGHGNIQYF
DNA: TGTGCCACCATTTCCCCCGGGGGCCACGGGAACATTCAGTACTTC

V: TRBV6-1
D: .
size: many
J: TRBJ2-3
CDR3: CASSEAMPDTQYF
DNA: TGTGCCAGCAGTGAAGCCATGCCAGATACGCAGTATTTT

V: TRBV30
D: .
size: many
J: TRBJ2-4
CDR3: CAWSTLGVAKNIQYF
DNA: TGTGCCTGGAGTACCTTGGGAGTAGCCAAAAACATTCAGTACTTC

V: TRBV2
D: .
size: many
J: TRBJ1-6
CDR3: CASSVSVFSYNSPLHF
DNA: TGTGCCAGCAGTGTATCAGTTTTCTCCTATAATTCACCCCTCCACTTT

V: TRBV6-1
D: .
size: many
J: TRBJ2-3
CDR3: CASSEWGPTDTQYF
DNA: TGTGCCAGCAGTGAGTGGGGCCCTACAGATACGCAGTATTTT

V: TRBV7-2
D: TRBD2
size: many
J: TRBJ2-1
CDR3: CASRGGGLAGGGSYNEQFF
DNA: TGTGCCAGCAGAGGAGGGGGGCTAGCGGGAGGTGGGAGCTACAATGAGCAGTTCTTC

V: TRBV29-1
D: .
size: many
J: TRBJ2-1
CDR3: CSVPKRSSTYNEQFF
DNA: TGCAGCGTTCCTAAACGATCTAGCACGTACAATGAGCAGTTCTTC

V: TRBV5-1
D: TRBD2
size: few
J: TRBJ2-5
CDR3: CASTPTGLAAYQETQYF
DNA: TGCGCCAGCACACCAACCGGACTAGCGGCGTACCAAGAGACCCAGTACTTC

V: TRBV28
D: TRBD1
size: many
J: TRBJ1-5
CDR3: CASSLRDRVQPQHF
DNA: TGTGCCAGCAGTTTACGGGACAGGGTACAGCCCCAGCATTTT

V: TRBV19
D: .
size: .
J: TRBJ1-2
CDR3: CASNLVGRYGYTF
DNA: TGTGCCAGTAACCTCGTGGGCCGCTATGGCTACACCTTC

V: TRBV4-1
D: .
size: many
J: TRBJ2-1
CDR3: CASSRLHTRTYNEQFF
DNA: TGCGCCAGCAGCCGACTACATACCCGAACCTACAATGAGCAGTTCTTC

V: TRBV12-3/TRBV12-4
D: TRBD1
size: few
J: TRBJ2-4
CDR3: CASSSDRAWVKNIQYF
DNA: TGTGCCAGCAGTTCAGACAGGGCGTGGGTCAAAAACATTCAGTACTTC

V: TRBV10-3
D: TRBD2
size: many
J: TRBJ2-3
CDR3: CAISEGLGGVHTQYF
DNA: TGTGCCATCAGTGAAGGACTAGGAGGTGTGCATACGCAGTATTTT

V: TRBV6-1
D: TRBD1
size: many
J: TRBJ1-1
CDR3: CAGWTDRADLNTEAFF
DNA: TGTGCCGGATGGACGGACAGGGCTGATTTGAACACTGAAGCTTTCTTT

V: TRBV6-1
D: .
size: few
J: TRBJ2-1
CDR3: CASSAILNNEQFF
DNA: TGTGCCAGCAGTGCTATTCTGAACAATGAGCAGTTCTTC

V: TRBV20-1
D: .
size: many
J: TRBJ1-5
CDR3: CSALDRDLSYSNQPQHF
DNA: TGCAGTGCTTTAGACCGGGACCTATCATATAGCAATCAGCCCCAGCATTTT

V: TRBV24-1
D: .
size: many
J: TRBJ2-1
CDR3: CAPQLSSYNEQFF
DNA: TGTGCCCCCCAGCTGAGCTCCTACAATGAGCAGTTCTTC

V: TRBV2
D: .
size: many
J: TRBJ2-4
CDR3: CASSDGEGNIQYF
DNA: TGTGCCAGCAGTGACGGCGAAGGGAACATTCAGTACTTC

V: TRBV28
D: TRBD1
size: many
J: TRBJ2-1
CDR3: CASRPGQGLYNEQFF
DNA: TGTGCCAGCAGACCGGGACAGGGGTTATACAATGAGCAGTTCTTC

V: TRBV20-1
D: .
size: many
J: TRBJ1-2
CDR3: CSARSGRGYTF
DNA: TGCAGTGCTAGGTCAGGCCGCGGCTACACCTTC

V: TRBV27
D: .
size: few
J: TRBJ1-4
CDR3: CASSLLGAGHEKLFF
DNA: TGTGCCAGCAGTTTACTGGGCGCCGGCCATGAAAAACTGTTTTTT

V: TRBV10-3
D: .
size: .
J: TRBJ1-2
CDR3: CAISGSNFVPGGYTF
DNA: TGTGCCATCAGTGGTTCGAACTTTGTTCCGGGTGGCTACACCTTC

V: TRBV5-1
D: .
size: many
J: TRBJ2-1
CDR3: CASRGHEGDNEQFF
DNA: TGCGCCAGCAGGGGACATGAGGGGGACAATGAGCAGTTCTTC

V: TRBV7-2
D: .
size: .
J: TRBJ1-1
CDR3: CASSLAPGRSAEAFF
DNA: TGTGCCAGCAGCTTAGCCCCTGGAAGGAGCGCTGAAGCTTTCTTT

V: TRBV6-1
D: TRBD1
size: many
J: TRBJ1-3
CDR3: CATGTDTSGNTIYF
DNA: TGTGCCACGGGGACAGATACCTCTGGAAACACCATATATTTT

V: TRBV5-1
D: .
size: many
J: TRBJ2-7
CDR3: CASSLGGQTSYEQYF
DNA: TGCGCCAGCAGCTTGGGTGGACAGACTTCCTACGAGCAGTACTTC

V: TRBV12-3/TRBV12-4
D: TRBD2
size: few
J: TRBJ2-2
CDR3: CASRIGTSSAGELFF
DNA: TGTGCCAGCAGGATCGGGACTAGCTCGGCCGGGGAGCTGTTTTTT

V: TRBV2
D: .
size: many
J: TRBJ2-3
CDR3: CATRDPASTDTQYF
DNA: TGTGCCACAAGAGACCCGGCCAGCACAGATACGCAGTATTTT

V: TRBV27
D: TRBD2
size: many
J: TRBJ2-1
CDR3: CASSFSLQRDSYNEQFF
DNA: TGTGCCAGCAGTTTTTCCCTCCAGCGGGACTCCTACAATGAGCAGTTCTTC

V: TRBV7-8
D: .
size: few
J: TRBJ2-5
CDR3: CASSLAATGPVF
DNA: TGTGCCAGCAGCTTAGCCGCGACAGGCCCGGTATTC

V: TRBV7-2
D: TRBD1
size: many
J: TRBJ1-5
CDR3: CASSLQRQGGQPQHF
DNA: TGTGCCAGCAGCTTACAACGACAGGGAGGACAGCCCCAGCATTTT

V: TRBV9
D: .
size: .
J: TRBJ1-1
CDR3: CASSVGREGTEAFF
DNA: TGTGCCAGCAGCGTAGGCAGGGAGGGGACTGAAGCTTTCTTT

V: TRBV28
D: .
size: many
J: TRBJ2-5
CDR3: CASKSRERETQYF
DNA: TGTGCCAGCAAGAGCCGGGAGAGAGAGACCCAGTACTTC

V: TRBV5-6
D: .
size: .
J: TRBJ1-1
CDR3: CASSPSWTANTEAFF
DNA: TGTGCCAGCAGCCCTTCTTGGACAGCGAACACTGAAGCTTTCTTT

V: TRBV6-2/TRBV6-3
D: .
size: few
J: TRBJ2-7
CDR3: CAKWTIYEQYF
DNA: TGTGCCAAGTGGACTATCTACGAGCAGTACTTC

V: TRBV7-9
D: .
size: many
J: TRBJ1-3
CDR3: CASSPPTGPGNTIYF
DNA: TGTGCCAGCAGCCCGCCGACAGGCCCTGGAAACACCATATATTTT

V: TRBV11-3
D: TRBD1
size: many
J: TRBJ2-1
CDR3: CASSTRTGGPFNEQFF
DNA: TGTGCCAGCAGCACGAGGACAGGGGGACCCTTCAATGAGCAGTTCTTC

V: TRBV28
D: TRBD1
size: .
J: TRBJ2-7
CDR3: CASSSSGQGSYEQYF
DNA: TGTGCCAGCAGTTCCTCCGGACAGGGATCCTACGAGCAGTACTTC

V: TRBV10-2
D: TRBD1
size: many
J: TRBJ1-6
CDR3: CASSEPRDRLNSPLHF
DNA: TGCGCCAGCAGTGAGCCCCGGGACAGGTTGAATTCACCCCTCCACTTT